This T cell receptor beta chain was identified during a study of vaccination effects on CD4 cells after COVID-19. Whole-study context: Before sequencing, viral peptide pools were used by the ViraFEST assay to expand antigen-specific CD4+ T cells.

This clone was picked up one time. Its antigen remains unknown. The CDR3 runs 13 residues. Germline V CDR1 and CDR2: LNHDA, SQIVND (reference sequence). V shed 11 bases and J shed 4 bases, with 15 bases lying between them. The data were produced by immunoSEQ multiplex PCR, yet TCRdb's version contains in-frame clones alone and is incomplete. The repertoire holds about 46,000 clones, with around 76% as singletons. On roughly day 10 of culture, CD4+ T cells were separated out. This receptor was obtained from a human donor who had a prior SARS-CoV-2 infection. This rearrangement joins TRBV19 to TRBJ1-5; D perhaps matches TRBD1 (5 bases). The sequencing here drew on CD4+ T cells from PBMCs cultured without peptide, taken before COVID-19 vaccination. Here the CDR3 reads CAGAQGRNQPQHF. The DNA of the CDR3 is TGTGCCGGGGCCCAGGGTAGGAATCAGCCCCAGCATTTT.